This T cell receptor beta chain originates from a study of blood T cell repertoires in COVID-19. This CDR3 comprises 12 residues. Germline loops: CDR1 SGHAT, CDR2 FQNNGV. Trimming took off 2 bases at V and 11 bases at J, with 10 bases between the two ends. Original processing methods: How many nucleated cells were present was estimated from reference gene primer amplification. The table came from immunoSEQ multiplex PCR; TCRdb's copy has only in-frame clones and leaves some out. V, J and clone size are taken as reported in that table, and D and trimming were inferred from the DNA itself. The sample carries some 240,000 clones, approximately 78% recorded once.

The source of this sequence is a woman in her sixties or seventies with COVID-19, enrolled during active disease. V and J are TRBV11-2 and TRBJ2-1; D is perhaps TRBD2 (6 bases). Sequencing used peripheral blood. This CDR3 reads CASSLTAGQQFF. In DNA, the CDR3 is TGTGCCAGCAGCTTAACGGCGGGACAGCAGTTCTTC.